These 28 T cell receptor beta chains originate from one sample sequenced in a study of cytomegalovirus exposure and HLA in healthy donors. Data came from immunoSEQ multiplex PCR; TCRdb stores just in-frame clones and leaves some out. The table shows some 130,000 clones, with approximately 94% occurring only once. Material: PBMCs. The source of these receptors is a young man in good health and CMV-seropositive.

This rearrangement joins TRBV25-1 to TRBJ1-2; D is unresolved. The CDR3 contains 12 residues. The germline CDR1 and CDR2 sequences are MGHDK and SYGVNS. V lost 2 bases to trimming and J lost 2 bases, with 3 bases between them. The CDR3 spells CASSEQNYGYTF. In DNA form, the CDR3 reads TGTGCCAGCAGTGAACAAAACTATGGCTACACCTTC.

This chain links TRBV5-1 with TRBJ2-7; tentatively, D is TRBD2 (5 bases). With 2 bases removed from V and 5 bases from J, the gap between germline ends came to 8 bases. The V gene's germline CDR1 is SGHRS and CDR2 YFSETQ. This CDR3 is 12 amino acids long. CDR3: CASSFHGDEQYF. The CDR3 nucleotides are TGCGCCAGCAGCTTCCACGGGGACGAGCAGTACTTC.

Concerning this clone: The final CDR3 position lacks the conserved phenylalanine or tryptophan, pointing to a likely read error. The DNA is left out, because the CDR3 cannot be placed on it with certainty; the CDR3 is given as TCRdb lists it. This chain uses TRBV5-1 with TRBJ1-1; the tabulated D call, TRBD1, remains unverified against the DNA. Germline V gene data show CDR1 as SGHRS and CDR2 as YFSETQ. The CDR3 is 11 residues long, counting both termini. CDR3 sequence reads: CASSLGAETVV.

This clone appeared a single time. This rearrangement joins TRBV19 to TRBJ2-7, with 10 bases aligning to TRBD2. Per the germline V gene, CDR1 is LNHDA and CDR2 is SQIVND (reference sequence). J was trimmed by 4 bases and V by 4 bases; bases with no gene match: 7. This CDR3 contains 15 residues. The CDR3 sequence: CASSKWGTSDYEQYF. The CDR3, as DNA: TGTGCCAGTAGTAAATGGGGGACTAGCGATTACGAGCAGTACTTC.

This clone is categorized as medium-sized. The genes are TRBV28 and TRBJ2-1; possible D gene TRBD1, 5 bases. CDR1 is MDHEN and CDR2 is SYDVKM in the germline V gene. V lost 2 bases and J 4 bases, leaving 21 bases between the germline ends. The CDR3 extends over 18 amino acids. The CDR3 DNA is TGTGCCAGCAGTTTAGTAGCTGACTCAGGGTTGGGGTACAATGAGCAGTTCTTC. It yields the protein CASSLVADSGLGYNEQFF.

The chain combines TRBV7-3 with TRBJ2-3; 10 bases line up with TRBD2. Germline V gene data show CDR1 as SGHTA and CDR2 as FQGTGA. The V gene end was trimmed by 3 bases and the J gene end by 2 bases; junction bases not matched to a gene: 11. The CDR3 is 18 amino acids. The CDR3 spells CASSFEPGLAMDTDTQYF. The CDR3 DNA reads TGTGCCAGCAGCTTCGAACCGGGACTAGCGATGGACACAGATACGCAGTATTTT.

V and J are TRBV27 and TRBJ2-1; 9 nucleotides align to TRBD2. With V trimmed by 5 bases and J by 2 bases, 7 bases remained unmatched. The CDR3 totals 16 residues. Germline V lookup: CDR1 MNHEY, CDR2 SMNVEV (reference sequence). The CDR3 loop reads CASSPQREVTYNEQFF. The CDR3 region has the DNA TGTGCCAGCAGTCCCCAGCGGGAGGTCACCTACAATGAGCAGTTCTTC.

The gene calls are TRBV2 and TRBJ2-7, with D unclear. Trimming pared 2 bases from V and 5 bases from J, leaving 13 bases between. CDR1 and CDR2 (germline): SNHLY, FYNNEI. CDR3 length equals 14 residues. The CDR3 DNA is TGTGCCAGCAGTGAATCACCGAGAGGCCACGAGCAGTACTTC. Translated: CASSESPRGHEQYF.

The chain carries TRBV28 and TRBJ1-5; TRBD1 is a possible D gene (6 bases). This CDR3 comprises 14 residues. CDR1 is MDHEN, CDR2 SYDVKM, per germline. Trimming took 5 bases from V and 0 from J, leaving 8 bases between them. The CDR3 nucleotides are TGTGCCAGCAGTCGACAGGATAGCAATCAGCCCCAGCATTTT. As protein: CASSRQDSNQPQHF. Variable domain in full (rest from reference TRBV28 and TRBJ1-5): DVKVTQSSRYLVKRTGEKVFLECVQDMDHENMFWYRQDPGLGLRLIYFSYDVKMKEKGDIPEGYSVSREKKERFSLILESASTNQTSMYLCASSRQDSNQPQHFGDGTRLSIL.

This clone has only one observation. The rearrangement uses TRBV27 and TRBJ2-5; 10 bases agree with TRBD2. The CDR3 totals 13 residues. The germline CDR1 and CDR2 sequences are MNHEY and SMNVEV (reference sequence). J lost 5 bases, V lost 7 bases, and 4 bases had no gene match. CDR3 bases: TGTGCCAGCACGTCTAGCGGGAGTGAGACCCAGTACTTC. Amino acids: CASTSSGSETQYF.

The rearrangement uses TRBV4-2 and TRBJ2-1; a weak D match, TRBD2 (6 bases). The CDR3 is made up of 13 amino acids. V lost 4 bases and J 10 bases, leaving 14 bases between the germline ends. Germline loops: CDR1 LGHNA, CDR2 YNFKEQ. DNA for the CDR3: TGTGCCAGCAGCCGGGGGGAGAAGGACGAGCAGTTCTTC. The encoded protein is CASSRGEKDEQFF.

This chain links TRBV2 with TRBJ1-3; weak D call: TRBD1 (6 bases). The V gene lost 8 bases and the J gene lost 0 bases, with 11 bases spanning the gap. Germline lookup yields CDR1 SNHLY and CDR2 FYNNEI. CDR3 length equals 14 residues. CDR3 region: CASLRGNSGNTIYF. In DNA, the CDR3 is TGTGCCAGCCTTAGGGGGAACTCTGGAAACACCATATATTTT.

The table lists this clone with a count of one. The V call is TRBV27, the J call TRBJ2-5; 8 positions agree with TRBD1. Germline lookup yields CDR1 MNHEY and CDR2 SMNVEV (reference sequence). The CDR3 has 13 residues. The V and J ends lost 2 bases and 4 bases, in that order; junction bases with no gene match: 0. The chain's CDR3 is CASSLDRGETQYF. In DNA form, the CDR3 reads TGTGCCAGCAGTTTAGACAGGGGAGAGACCCAGTACTTC.

V gene TRBV6-1 combines with J gene TRBJ2-7, with D possibly matching TRBD1 (6 bases). CDR1 MNHNS and CDR2 SASEGT come from the germline V gene. CDR3 length equals 14 residues. Trimming pared 6 bases from V and 0 bases from J, leaving 12 bases between. CDR3 sequence: CASRPTGSSYEQYF. The CDR3 DNA reads as TGTGCCAGCAGGCCCACAGGGAGCTCCTACGAGCAGTACTTC.

The chain is built from TRBV9 and TRBJ1-1, with 7 bases matching TRBD1. V lost 0 bases, J lost 4 bases, and 3 bases stayed unmatched. The CDR3 loop spans 14 amino acids. Germline V lookup: CDR1 SGDLS, CDR2 YYNGEE. This chain's CDR3 is CASSVGTGVTEAFF. The DNA for the CDR3 is TGTGCCAGCAGCGTAGGAACAGGGGTCACTGAAGCTTTCTTT.

This clone was counted a single time. The V and J genes are TRBV10-3 and TRBJ1-1; possibly TRBD1 for D (5 bases). Trimming took 5 bases from V and 2 from J, leaving 15 bases between them. CDR3 length equals 15 residues. Germline V CDR1 and CDR2: ENHRY, SYGVKD. CDR3 region: CAISPLQGGNTEAFF. For the CDR3, the DNA is TGTGCCATCAGTCCCCTGCAGGGTGGCAACACTGAAGCTTTCTTT.

Concerning this clone: The germline gene is not matched at one end of the junction; a read error may be the cause. The chain employs TRBV6-4 and TRBJ2-1; 9 bases match TRBD2. The CDR3 is 15 residues long. The V gene's germline CDR1 is MRHNA and CDR2 SNTAGT. CDR3 loop: CASSDSGSGLLPAVF. For the CDR3, the DNA is TGTGCCAGCAGTGATAGCGGGAGTGGTCTCTTGCCCGCCGTCTTC.

V and J are TRBV6-1 and TRBJ1-4; the D gene is possibly TRBD1 (5 bases). This CDR3 has 15 amino acids. Germline V gene data show CDR1 as MNHNS and CDR2 as SASEGT. The V gene lost 5 bases and the J gene lost 8 bases, with 18 bases spanning the gap. The CDR3 sequence is CASSRRGEGYEKLFF. The DNA of the CDR3 is TGTGCCAGCAGTAGGAGAGGGGAGGGGTACGAAAAACTGTTTTTT.

This clone has only one observation. This chain uses TRBV29-1 with TRBJ1-1; the D is unclear. The CDR3 consists of 14 residues. In germline, CDR1 is SQVTM, CDR2 ANQGSEA. Trimming stripped 5 bases from V and 4 bases from J, with 17 bases between. This CDR3 is CSVLDPGGSTEAFF. Written as DNA, the CDR3 is TGCAGCGTTCTGGACCCCGGTGGGAGCACTGAAGCTTTCTTT.

The chain uses TRBV19 and TRBJ1-1, with 8 bases fitting TRBD1. Germline CDR1 LNHDA, CDR2 SQIVND (reference sequence). Germline trimming cut 3 bases from V and 4 bases from J; bases unmatched to any gene: 7. The CDR3 consists of 15 residues. CDR3 in amino acids: CASSIAGGSSTEAFF. The CDR3 DNA reads TGTGCCAGTAGTATTGCAGGGGGCTCGAGCACTGAAGCTTTCTTT. Full variable domain (outside the CDR3, taken from reference TRBV19 and TRBJ1-1): DGGITQSPKYLFRKEGQNVTLSCEQNLNHDAMYWYRQDPGQGLRLIYYSQIVNDFQKGDIAEGYSVSREKKESFPLTVTSAQKNPTAFYLCASSIAGGSSTEAFFGQGTRLTVV.

The chain employs TRBV29-1 and TRBJ2-2; TRBD1 matches 7 bases. The V gene end was trimmed by 4 bases and the J gene end by 2 bases; junction bases not matched to a gene: 4. There are 14 residues in the CDR3. Germline values: CDR1 SQVTM, CDR2 ANQGSEA. CDR3 in amino acids: CSVGAGGNTGELFF. The CDR3 bases are TGCAGCGTTGGGGCAGGGGGTAACACCGGGGAGCTGTTTTTT.

The chain combines TRBV2 with TRBJ2-2; TRBD2 agrees at 9 bases. The CDR3 is 15 residues long. V gave up 6 bases and J gave up 7 bases; unmatched junction bases: 9. Germline V CDR1 and CDR2: SNHLY, FYNNEI. The CDR3 nucleotides are TGTGCCAGCAGCGAACCTAGCGGGAAAGGCGGGGAGCTGTTTTTT. This encodes CASSEPSGKGGELFF.

The J gene is TRBJ2-1, the V gene TRBV18, with 14 bases lining up with TRBD2. V lost 2 bases to trimming and J lost 7 bases; unmatched junction nucleotides: 4. Per germline, CDR1 KGHSH and CDR2 LQKENI. This CDR3 has 16 residues. The CDR3 is CASSPTGLAGENEQFF. The DNA of the CDR3 is TGTGCCAGCTCACCAACGGGACTAGCGGGGGAGAATGAGCAGTTCTTC.

V and J are TRBV23-1 and TRBJ1-5, with TRBD1 matching 8 bases. TRBV23-1 is noted as an ORF with a role that remains uncertain. This CDR3 has 16 residues. The V segment lost 4 bases and the J segment 7 bases; nucleotides outside the gene matches: 12. The CDR3 reads CASSLETGVGLQPQHF. The CDR3 bases are TGCGCCAGCAGTCTGGAGACAGGGGTTGGTTTACAGCCCCAGCATTTT.

The sample holds one count of this clone. The gene calls are TRBV6-5 and TRBJ2-1; 9 positions agree with TRBD2. CDR1 is MNHEY, CDR2 SVGAGI, per germline. The CDR3 totals 14 residues. The ends lost 7 bases at V and 5 bases at J; junction bases unmatched: 6. CDR3 sequence reads: CASTPTSGHNEQFF. The CDR3 nucleotides are TGTGCCAGCACCCCGACTAGCGGTCACAATGAGCAGTTCTTC.

This chain links TRBV5-6 with TRBJ1-2, with TRBD1 matching over 7 bases. V shed 4 bases, J shed 5 bases, and the junction held 11 bases outside the gene matches. CDR1 and CDR2 (germline): SGHDT, YYEEEE. The CDR3 has 15 residues. The CDR3 loop reads CASSPGPGTEYGYTF. As DNA, the CDR3 is TGTGCCAGCAGCCCCGGTCCCGGGACAGAGTATGGCTACACCTTC.

The J gene is TRBJ1-5, the V gene TRBV6-4; 8 bases match TRBD1. The CDR3 totals 15 residues. With V trimmed by 6 bases and J by 3 bases, 7 bases remained unmatched. CDR1 is MRHNA and CDR2 is SNTAGT in the germline V gene. CDR3 sequence reads: CASSPTGVFNQPQHF. CDR3 DNA sequence: TGTGCCAGCAGCCCGACAGGGGTCTTCAATCAGCCCCAGCATTTT.

CDR3 nucleotides: TGTGCCAGCAGCCCCGGGACTAATCGCGCAGATACGCAGTATTTT. Residues: CASSPGTNRADTQYF. This rearrangement joins TRBV9 to TRBJ2-3, with 7 bases lining up with TRBD2. The V gene end was trimmed by 4 bases and the J gene end by 4 bases; junction bases not matched to a gene: 9. The CDR3 is 15 residues long. CDR1 is SGDLS and CDR2 is YYNGEE in the germline V gene.